These 5 T cell receptor beta chains were all obtained from the same sample, sequenced in a study of T-cell reconstitution after alpha-beta-depleted transplantation in children. Unique molecular identifiers featured in how the TCRbeta library was prepared. TCRdb re-called the PCR reads through MiXCR, storing one row per CDR3 protein. The table includes approximately 420,000 distinct CDR3 sequences, 11% detected once. This specimen was PBMCs from the stem cell graft donor, taken from the stem cell graft. These receptor sequences come from a human donor who donated a stem cell graft to a child with acute myeloid leukemia.

The chain links TRBV6-6 to TRBJ1-1; D unclear. Germline V gene sequence: CDR1 MNHNY, CDR2 SVGAGI (reference sequence). There are 13 residues in the CDR3. Trimming pared 6 bases from V and 11 bases from J, leaving 19 bases between. CDR3 sequence reads: CASSRVLGRAAFF. The CDR3 DNA reads TGTGCCAGCAGCCGCGTTTTGGGGAGGGCGGCTTTCTTT.

In this sample, this clonotype turned up a few times. This chain connects TRBV10-3 to TRBJ2-7; 9 nucleotides match TRBD1. The length of the CDR3 is 14 residues. The germline V gene encodes CDR1 ENHRY and CDR2 SYGVKD. J was trimmed by 2 bases and V by 3 bases; bases with no gene match: 2. This chain's CDR3 is CAISEQGATYEQYF. The CDR3 DNA reads as TGTGCCATCAGTGAACAGGGGGCTACCTACGAGCAGTACTTC.

The chain joins TRBV5-6 to TRBJ1-2; no clear D. This CDR3 is 14 amino acids long. Looked up from germline, CDR1 is SGHDT and CDR2 is YYEEEE. V lost 2 bases, J lost 3 bases, and 11 bases lay in between. The CDR3: CASSFLPWDYGYTF. CDR3 coding DNA: TGTGCCAGCAGCTTTCTCCCCTGGGACTATGGCTACACCTTC.

This clonotype was recorded at least ten times. CDR3 sequence (DNA): TGCAGTGCTAGAAAGGGGCAGGGCGACTATGGCTACACCTTC. Translated: CSARKGQGDYGYTF. The chain joins TRBV20-1 to TRBJ1-2; D is possibly TRBD1 (5 bases). The CDR3 is 14 amino acids. The germline V and J ends were trimmed by 2 bases and 3 bases, with 13 bases remaining between them. CDR1 DFQATT and CDR2 SNEGSKA come from the germline V gene (reference sequence).

V usage is TRBV24-1 and J usage is TRBJ2-1; 10 nucleotides line up with TRBD1. CDR1 is KGHDR, CDR2 SFDVKD, per germline. Trimming at V came to 5 bases and at J to 6 bases, leaving 9 bases not matched to a gene. This CDR3 has 16 amino acids. CDR3 DNA sequence: TGTGCCACCAGTGCCCCCGGACAGGGGGGAATCAATGAGCAGTTCTTC. Amino acids: CATSAPGQGGINEQFF.